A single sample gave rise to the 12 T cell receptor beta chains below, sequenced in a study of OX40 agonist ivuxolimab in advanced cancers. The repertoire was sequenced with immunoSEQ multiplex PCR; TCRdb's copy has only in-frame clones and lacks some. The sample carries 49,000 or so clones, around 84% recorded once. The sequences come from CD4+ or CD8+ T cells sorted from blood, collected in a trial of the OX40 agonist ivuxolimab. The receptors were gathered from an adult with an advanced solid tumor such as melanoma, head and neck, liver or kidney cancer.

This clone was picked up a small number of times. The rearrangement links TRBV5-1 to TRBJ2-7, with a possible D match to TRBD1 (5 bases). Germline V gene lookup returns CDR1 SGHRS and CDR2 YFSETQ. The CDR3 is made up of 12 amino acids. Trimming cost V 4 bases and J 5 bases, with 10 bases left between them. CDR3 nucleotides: TGCGCCAGCAGCAGGACATTTAACGAGCAGTACTTC. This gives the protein CASSRTFNEQYF. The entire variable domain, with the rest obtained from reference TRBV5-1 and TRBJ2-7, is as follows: KAGVTQTPRYLIKTRGQQVTLSCSPISGHRSVSWYQQTPGQGLQFLFEYFSETQRNKGNFPGRFSGRQFSNSRSEMNVSTLELGDSALYLCASSRTFNEQYFGPGTRLTVT.

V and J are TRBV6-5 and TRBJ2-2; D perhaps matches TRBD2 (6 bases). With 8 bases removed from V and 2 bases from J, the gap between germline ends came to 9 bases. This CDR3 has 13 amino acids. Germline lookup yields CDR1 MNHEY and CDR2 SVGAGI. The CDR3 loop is CASHGGNTGELFF. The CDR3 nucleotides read TGTGCCAGCCACGGGGGTAACACCGGGGAGCTGTTTTTT.

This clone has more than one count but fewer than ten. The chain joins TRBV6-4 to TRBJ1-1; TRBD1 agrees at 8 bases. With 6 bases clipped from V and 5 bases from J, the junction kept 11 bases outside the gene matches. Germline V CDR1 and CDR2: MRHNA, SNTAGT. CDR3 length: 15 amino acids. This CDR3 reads CASRSRQGANTEAFF. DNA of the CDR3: TGTGCCAGCAGAAGCCGTCAGGGGGCGAATACTGAAGCTTTCTTT.

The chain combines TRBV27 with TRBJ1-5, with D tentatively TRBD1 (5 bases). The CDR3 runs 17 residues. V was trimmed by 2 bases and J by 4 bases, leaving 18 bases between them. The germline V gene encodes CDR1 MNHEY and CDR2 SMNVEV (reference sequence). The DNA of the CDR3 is TGTGCCAGCAGTTTACTCTCCCCGCAGGGAAGTAATCAGCCCCAGCATTTT. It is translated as CASSLLSPQGSNQPQHF.

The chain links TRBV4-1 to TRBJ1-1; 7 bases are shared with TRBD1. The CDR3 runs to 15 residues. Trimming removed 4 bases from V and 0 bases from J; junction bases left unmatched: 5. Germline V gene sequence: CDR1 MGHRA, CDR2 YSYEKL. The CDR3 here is CASSRGQSLNTEAFF. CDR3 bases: TGCGCCAGCAGCCGGGGACAGAGTCTGAACACTGAAGCTTTCTTT.

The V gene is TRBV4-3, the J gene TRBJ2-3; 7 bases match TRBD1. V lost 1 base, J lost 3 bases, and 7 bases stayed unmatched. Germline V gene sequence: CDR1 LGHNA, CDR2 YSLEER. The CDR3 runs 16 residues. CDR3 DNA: TGCGCCAGCAGCCAAGGGGCCAGGGGGAGAACAGATACGCAGTATTTT. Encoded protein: CASSQGARGRTDTQYF.

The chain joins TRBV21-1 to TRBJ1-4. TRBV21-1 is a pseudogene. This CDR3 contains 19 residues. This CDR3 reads CASSKERAPTLARNEKLFF. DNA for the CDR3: TGTGCCAGCAGCAAAGAGAGGGCCCCCACTCTAGCACGCAATGAAAAACTGTTTTTT.

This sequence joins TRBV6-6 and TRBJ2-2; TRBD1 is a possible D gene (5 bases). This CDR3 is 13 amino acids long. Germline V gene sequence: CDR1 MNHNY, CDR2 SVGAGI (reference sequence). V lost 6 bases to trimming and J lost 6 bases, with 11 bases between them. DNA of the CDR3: TGTGCCAGCAGGGGTAGGGGTTCCGGGGAGCTGTTTTTT. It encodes CASRGRGSGELFF.

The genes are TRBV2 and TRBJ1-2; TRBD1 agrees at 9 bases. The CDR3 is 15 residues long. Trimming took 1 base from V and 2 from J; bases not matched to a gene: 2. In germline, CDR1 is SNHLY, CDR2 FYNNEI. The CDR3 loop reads CASSEGDRANYGYTF. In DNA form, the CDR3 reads TGTGCCAGCAGTGAAGGGGACAGGGCAAACTATGGCTACACCTTC.

CDR3 sequence: CATSRDLAGGSYEQYF. CDR3 sequence (DNA): TGTGCCACCAGCAGAGATCTGGCAGGGGGCTCCTACGAGCAGTACTTC. The rearrangement links TRBV15 to TRBJ2-7, with 7 positions matching TRBD1. V lost 0 bases to trimming and J lost 0 bases; unmatched junction nucleotides: 5. The CDR3 loop spans 16 amino acids. Germline V gene lookup returns CDR1 LNHNV and CDR2 YYDKDF (reference sequence).

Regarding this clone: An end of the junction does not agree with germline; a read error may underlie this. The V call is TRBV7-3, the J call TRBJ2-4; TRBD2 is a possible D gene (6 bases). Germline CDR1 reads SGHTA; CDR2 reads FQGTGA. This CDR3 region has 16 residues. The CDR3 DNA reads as TGTACCAGCAGCTCGGAGGGAGGACTAGCCAAAAACATTCAGTACTTC. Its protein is CTSSSEGGLAKNIQYF.

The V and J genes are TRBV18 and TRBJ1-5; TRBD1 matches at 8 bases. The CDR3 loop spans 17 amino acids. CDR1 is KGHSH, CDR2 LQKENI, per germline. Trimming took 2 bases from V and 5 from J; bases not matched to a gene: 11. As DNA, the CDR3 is TGTGCCAGCTCACCAGAGCTCACAGGGGGTCGGGATCAGCCCCAGCATTTT. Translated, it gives CASSPELTGGRDQPQHF.